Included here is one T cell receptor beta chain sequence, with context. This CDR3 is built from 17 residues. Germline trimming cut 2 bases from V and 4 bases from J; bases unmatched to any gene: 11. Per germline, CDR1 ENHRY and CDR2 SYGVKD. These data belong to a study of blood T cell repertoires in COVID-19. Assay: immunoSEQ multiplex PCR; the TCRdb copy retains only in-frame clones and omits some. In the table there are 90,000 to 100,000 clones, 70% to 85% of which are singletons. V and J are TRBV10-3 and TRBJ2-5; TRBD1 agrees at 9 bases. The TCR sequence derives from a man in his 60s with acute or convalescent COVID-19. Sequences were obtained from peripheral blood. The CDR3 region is CAISERGDRVYGETQYF. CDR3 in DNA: TGTGCCATCAGTGAGAGGGGGGACAGGGTTTATGGAGAGACCCAGTACTTC.